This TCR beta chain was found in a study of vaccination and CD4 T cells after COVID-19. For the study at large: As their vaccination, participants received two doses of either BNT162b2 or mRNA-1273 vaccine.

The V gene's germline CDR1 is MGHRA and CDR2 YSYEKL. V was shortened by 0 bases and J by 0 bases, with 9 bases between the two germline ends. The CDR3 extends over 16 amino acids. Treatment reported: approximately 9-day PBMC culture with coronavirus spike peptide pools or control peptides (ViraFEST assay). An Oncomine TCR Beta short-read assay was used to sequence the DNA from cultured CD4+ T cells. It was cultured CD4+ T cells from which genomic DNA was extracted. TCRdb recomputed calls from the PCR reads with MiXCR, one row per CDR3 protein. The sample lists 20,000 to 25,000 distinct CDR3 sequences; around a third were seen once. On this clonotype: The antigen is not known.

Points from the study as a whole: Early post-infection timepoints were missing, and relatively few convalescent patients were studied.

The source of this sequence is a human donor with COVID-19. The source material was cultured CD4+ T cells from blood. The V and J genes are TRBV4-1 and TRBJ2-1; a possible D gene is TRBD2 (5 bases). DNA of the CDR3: TGCGCCAGCAGCCAAGATATCAGCGGCTCCTACAATGAGCAGTTCTTC. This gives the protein CASSQDISGSYNEQFF.